This T cell receptor (beta chain) was profiled in a study of T cell responses to AZD1222 COVID-19 vaccine. Germline V gene data show CDR1 as KGHDR and CDR2 as SFDVKD. This CDR3 has 16 residues. Trimming at V came to 4 bases and at J to 3 bases, leaving 5 bases not matched to a gene. Produced via immunoSEQ multiplex PCR; TCRdb's table is partial and in-frame only. The sample lists roughly 100,000 clones; over 90% were seen once. The rearrangement joins TRBV24-1 to TRBJ1-5; 10 positions match TRBD1. The source material was peripheral blood, sampled on day 0 of AZD1222 vaccination. This receptor was identified in an adult in good health. CDR3 sequence (DNA): TGTGCCACCAGTGACGCCGGGACAGGGGTCAATCAGCCCCAGCATTTT. Protein sequence: CATSDAGTGVNQPQHF.